This paragraph covers one TCR beta chain sequence. Antigen unknown. The source of the sample is a study of blood T cells in healthy people across ages. Study outcomes and limitations: PBMCs that were unsorted prevented a conclusive naive versus antigen-experienced comparison.

Every donor contributed roughly 10 milliliters of peripheral blood by blood draw. V lost 0 bases, J lost 0 bases, and 15 bases lay in between. The CDR3 has 17 amino acids. The germline gives CDR1 LGHNA, CDR2 YSLEER. Through a sample-barcoded 5' primer and a J-beta primer mix, a second PCR was run for 7 to 11 cycles. Paired-end reads containing CDR3 totaled no fewer than 3 million for each sample. TCRdb ran MiXCR on the 5' RACE reads and lists one entry per CDR3 protein. The sample lists 500,000 to 600,000 distinct CDR3 sequences; 27% were seen once. The sequence derives from a woman in her 70s in good health. This sequence joins TRBV4-3 and TRBJ2-7; the D call may be TRBD1 or TRBD2 (7 bases each). Material: blood. The CDR3 DNA is TGCGCCAGCAGCCAAGATTTCTCAGGGGGGGTCTCCTACGAGCAGTACTTC. This translates into CASSQDFSGGVSYEQYF.